These T cell receptor beta chains were read from a single sample in a study of blood T cell repertoires in COVID-19. Profiled with immunoSEQ multiplex PCR; TCRdb holds only in-frame clones, not every one. The table includes some 400,000 clones, around 90% detected once. Sequenced sample: peripheral blood. The receptor set was obtained from a man between 18 and 35 years old with active or convalescent COVID-19. Both conserved end residues are part of each CDR3. D genes are given only for firm matches. Not every row has a clone size; where given, it reads once, few, many or a size class.

V gene	J gene	D gene	clone size	CDR3 DNA	CDR3 protein
TRBV27	TRBJ1-5	NA	NA	TGTGCCAGCAGTTTAGACATGTATCAGCCCCAGCATTTT	CASSLDMYQPQHF
TRBV9	TRBJ1-4	NA	NA	TGTGCCAGCAGCGTAGCTGTGGGGGCCGGAGAAAAACTGTTTTTT	CASSVAVGAGEKLFF
TRBV4-3	TRBJ2-5	NA	NA	TGCGCCAGCAGCCACTCGACTAAGGCGCAGACCCAGTACTTC	CASSHSTKAQTQYF
TRBV5-1	TRBJ1-6	NA	NA	TGCGCCAGCAGCTTGGGACTAGTGGGTTCACCCCTCCACTTT	CASSLGLVGSPLHF
TRBV7-2	TRBJ2-3	NA	NA	TGTGCCAGCTTGCGGTCACCTAGCACAGATACGCAGTATTTT	CASLRSPSTDTQYF
TRBV4-1	TRBJ1-2	NA	NA	TGCGCCAGCAGCCAAGAACAGGACAGTTGGTATGGCTACACCTTC	CASSQEQDSWYGYTF
TRBV6-2/TRBV6-3	TRBJ1-5	NA	NA	TGTGCCAGCAGTTACTCGTCCGTCCAGCCCCAGCATTTT	CASSYSSVQPQHF
TRBV2	TRBJ1-5	TRBD1	NA	TGTGCCAGCAGTGAGGACAGGGCCGCCAATCAGCCCCAGCATTTT	CASSEDRAANQPQHF
TRBV7-9	TRBJ2-7	TRBD2	NA	TGTGCCAGCAGCTTCGGACTAGCGATCCACGAGCAGTACTTC	CASSFGLAIHEQYF
TRBV6-5	TRBJ1-2	TRBD1	NA	TGTGCCAGCGCTTCCCGGGACAGGGGGCGAGGCTACACCTTC	CASASRDRGRGYTF
TRBV3-1/TRBV3-2	TRBJ1-2	TRBD1	NA	TGTGCCAGCAGGGGATCGAGAGGACAGGGGAATGGTGGCTACACCTTC	CASRGSRGQGNGGYTF
TRBV18	TRBJ2-6	NA	NA	TGTGCCAGCTCACGCATCGGGACAACTAATACTAACTCTGGGGCCAACGTCCTGACTTTC	CASSRIGTTNTNSGANVLTF
TRBV18	TRBJ1-5	NA	NA	TGTGCCAGCTCACCACTCCCCACACATAGCAATCAGCCCCAGCATTTT	CASSPLPTHSNQPQHF
TRBV7-3	TRBJ2-1	TRBD1	NA	TGTGCCAGCAGCCCAGCCGGGACAGAGGACTACAATGAGCAGTTCTTC	CASSPAGTEDYNEQFF
TRBV4-1	TRBJ1-1	NA	NA	TGCGCCAGCAGCCAAGATCCTCAGTTGAACACTGAAGCTTTCTTT	CASSQDPQLNTEAFF
TRBV29-1	TRBJ2-1	NA	NA	TGCAGCGTACGGGGATCCTACAATGAGCAGTTCTTC	CSVRGSYNEQFF
TRBV27	TRBJ2-3	TRBD2	NA	TGTGCCAGCAGTTTAAGGTCCGGACTAGCGGGGGGATCCACAGATACGCAGTATTTT	CASSLRSGLAGGSTDTQYF
TRBV4-1	TRBJ1-4	NA	NA	TGCGCCAGCAACCACCGGGACACGGTTAATGAAAAACTGTTTTTT	CASNHRDTVNEKLFF
TRBV7-8	TRBJ1-1	NA	few	TGTGCCAGCAGCTTAGCGGGGGGGAATACTGAAGCTTTCTTT	CASSLAGGNTEAFF
TRBV5-5	TRBJ1-3	NA	NA	TGTGCCAGCAGCCGGGATAGGGGGTCTGGAAACACCATATATTTT	CASSRDRGSGNTIYF
TRBV5-5	TRBJ2-7	TRBD2	NA	TGTGCCAGCAGCGCCTCTAGCGGGGGGAACTACGAGCAGTACTTC	CASSASSGGNYEQYF
TRBV6-1	TRBJ2-7	TRBD2	few	TGTGCCAGCAGTGAACTGGCTAGCGGGAGGAATCCCTACGAGCAGTACTTC	CASSELASGRNPYEQYF
TRBV2	TRBJ1-1	NA	NA	TGTGCCAGCAGTGCAGGGTCTCCTGAAGCTTTCTTT	CASSAGSPEAFF
TRBV4-2	TRBJ2-7	NA	NA	TGTGCCAGCAGCCAAGAAGGGACTCCGAGCTCCTACGAGCAGTACTTC	CASSQEGTPSSYEQYF
TRBV6-2/TRBV6-3	TRBJ2-7	TRBD2	NA	TGTGCCAGCAGCTTTCCAGCGGGAGTCTCCTACGAGCAGTACTTC	CASSFPAGVSYEQYF
TRBV7-3	TRBJ2-2	NA	NA	TGTGCCAGCAGCCACAGATGGGACACCGGGGAGCTGTTTTTT	CASSHRWDTGELFF
TRBV28	TRBJ1-5	TRBD1	NA	TGTACCAGCAGTTCAGGGGGCGGTAATCAGCCCCAGCATTTT	CTSSSGGGNQPQHF
TRBV28	TRBJ2-2	NA	NA	TGTGCCAGCAGTTTCCCAGGGGTCAAGACCGGGGAGCTGTTTTTT	CASSFPGVKTGELFF
TRBV6-5	TRBJ2-3	TRBD2	NA	TGTGCCAGCGAAAGCGGGAGTGCAACAGATACGCAGTATTTT	CASESGSATDTQYF
TRBV7-9	TRBJ1-1	TRBD1	NA	TGTGCCAGCAGCCAGAGGACAGGGCGTTTGGCTGAAGCTTTCTTT	CASSQRTGRLAEAFF
TRBV7-8	TRBJ2-3	TRBD2	NA	TGTGCCAGCAGCTTAAGCTCTAGCGGGTACACAGATACGCAGTATTTT	CASSLSSSGYTDTQYF
TRBV19	TRBJ1-4	TRBD1	NA	TGTGCCAGTAGTAACGCCGGGACAGCCTTCCCTGATGAAAAACTGTTTTTT	CASSNAGTAFPDEKLFF
TRBV7-9	TRBJ1-6	NA	NA	TGTGCCAGCAGCTTAGGCGACACGTACTCACCCCTCCACTTT	CASSLGDTYSPLHF
TRBV6-4	TRBJ2-6	NA	once	TGTGCCAGCAGTGAAGGTGGCTCTGGGGCCAACGTGCTGACTTTC	CASSEGGSGANVLTF
TRBV27	TRBJ2-7	TRBD1	NA	TGTGCCAGCAGTCTAAACAGGGGCGAGCAGTACTTC	CASSLNRGEQYF
TRBV11-2	TRBJ1-5	NA	NA	TGTGCCAGCAGCTTAGATCAGGGCGTCAATCAGCCCCAGCATTTT	CASSLDQGVNQPQHF
TRBV12-3/TRBV12-4	TRBJ2-1	NA	NA	TGTGCCAGCAGCGCCGGTGGCTGGCGGGAGTTCTTC	CASSAGGWREFF
TRBV12-3/TRBV12-4	TRBJ1-2	NA	NA	TGTGCCAGCGGGGGGTTTGGCTACACCTTC	CASGGFGYTF
TRBV10-3	TRBJ2-6	NA	NA	TGTGCCATCAGCCGTAGCATATCTGGGGCCAACGTCCTGACTTTC	CAISRSISGANVLTF
TRBV2	TRBJ2-7	TRBD1	NA	TGTGCCAGCAGTGTGGGACAGGGAAACGAGCAGTACTTC	CASSVGQGNEQYF
TRBV6-5	TRBJ1-1	TRBD1	NA	TGTGCCAGCAGTTACGGTACTCTTGGGACAGCCACTGAAGCTTTCTTT	CASSYGTLGTATEAFF
TRBV5-1	TRBJ2-7	TRBD2	NA	TGCGCCAGCAGCTTGAGCGGGGGGAGCTCCTACGAGCAGTACTTC	CASSLSGGSSYEQYF
TRBV7-3	TRBJ2-7	NA	NA	TGTGCCAGCAGCCCCACAGGGTCCTACGAGCAGTACTTC	CASSPTGSYEQYF
TRBV18	TRBJ1-1	NA	NA	TGTGCCAGCACCTCCCGGGGGGGTCTCAACACTGAAGCTTTCTTT	CASTSRGGLNTEAFF
TRBV15	TRBJ2-4	NA	NA	TGTGCCACCAGCAGCGACAGACTAGCCAAAAACATTCAGTACTTC	CATSSDRLAKNIQYF
TRBV19	TRBJ2-1	NA	NA	TGTGCCAGTAGTATGGGCAGCAATGAGCAGTTCTTC	CASSMGSNEQFF
TRBV11-2	TRBJ1-6	NA	NA	TGTGCCAGCAGCTTAGCTAGCTTTAAGAAATCACCCCTCCACTTT	CASSLASFKKSPLHF
TRBV21-1	TRBJ2-7	NA	NA	TGTGCCAGCAGCACGAACCTCGGCGGTTTTCGATACGAGCAGTACTTC	CASSTNLGGFRYEQYF
TRBV9	TRBJ1-2	NA	NA	TGTGCCAGCAGCGTCGACGGACTGGGTGTAAACTATGGCTACACCTTC	CASSVDGLGVNYGYTF
TRBV5-4	TRBJ2-7	NA	once	TGTGCCAGCAGCTTGGTCGGACAGTCCTCCTACGAGCAGTACTTC	CASSLVGQSSYEQYF
TRBV28	TRBJ2-4	TRBD1	NA	TGTGCCAGCAGTCACCGGGACAGCCACAAAAACATTCAGTACTTC	CASSHRDSHKNIQYF
TRBV7-3	TRBJ2-7	TRBD2	NA	TGTGCCAGCAGCTTATGGGGAGGGTCGGAGCAGTACTTC	CASSLWGGSEQYF
TRBV28	TRBJ2-1	NA	once	TGTGCCAGCAGCAACCGGGGGGCCCGGGGTTATGAGCAGTTCTTC	CASSNRGARGYEQFF
TRBV29-1	TRBJ1-1	NA	once	TGCAGCGTCCTCACAGGGATTGAAGCTTTCTTT	CSVLTGIEAFF
TRBV2	TRBJ2-7	TRBD1	NA	TGTGCCAGCAGACGTATACAGGGGATTTACGAGCAGTACTTC	CASRRIQGIYEQYF
TRBV19	TRBJ1-2	TRBD1	NA	TGTGCCAGTAGTACCCCCGGGACAGATTATGGCTACACCTTC	CASSTPGTDYGYTF
TRBV27	TRBJ1-1	TRBD1	NA	TGTGCCAGCATACCAGGGGGCCTCAGCACTGAAGCTTTCTTT	CASIPGGLSTEAFF
TRBV11-1	TRBJ2-2	NA	NA	TGTGCCAGCAGCACCTCAGGGACCGGGGAGCTGTTTTTT	CASSTSGTGELFF
TRBV2	TRBJ1-5	NA	NA	TGTGCCAGCAGTGCAGGAAGAAATCAGCCCCAGCATTTT	CASSAGRNQPQHF
TRBV11-3	TRBJ1-1	TRBD1	NA	TGTGCCAGCAGCTTAGCCCCGGGACAGGTCATGAACACTGAAGCTTTCTTT	CASSLAPGQVMNTEAFF